This TCR beta chain stems from a study of CD8+CD57+ T cells in acquired aplastic anemia. TCR beta VDJ and CDR3 profiles were obtained from a genomic DNA template. TCRdb independently ran MiXCR on the reads; one entry per CDR3 protein. The table shows about 98,000 distinct CDR3 sequences, with about 66% occurring only once. Trimming shortened V by 7 bases and J by 3 bases, and 12 bases separated the two germline ends. Germline CDR1 reads DFQATT; CDR2 reads SNEGSKA (reference sequence). CDR3 length: 12 residues. This clonotype has only a few counts. An expansion of CD8+CD57+ cells by flow cytometry had been shown in patients chosen for sequencing.

This chain uses TRBV20-1 with TRBJ1-2; D gene uncertain. The sequence derives from a human donor with aplastic anemia. Sequencing was done on a sample of sorted CD4+, CD8+, or CD8+CD57+ T cells (not recorded which) from PBMCs. The CDR3 DNA follows: TGCAGTGTTAGGCATGGGGACTATGGCTACACCTTC. This translates into CSVRHGDYGYTF.